The 21 T cell receptor beta chains presented below share a single source sample, sequenced in a study of T cell repertoires in cytomegalovirus infection. The antigens of these receptors remain unknown. TCRdb ran MiXCR on the reads and lists one entry per CDR3 protein. The repertoire holds roughly 180,000 distinct CDR3 sequences, about 20% seen once, with about 25% in the top ten. The sequenced sample was CD8+ T cells from cultured PBMCs, obtained from culture after CMV antigen stimulation. The receptor set was obtained from a human donor in good health (CMV status not recorded). Some clones in this sample may be carry-over from other donors' samples.

V and J are TRBV13 and TRBJ1-1; D call uncertain. V lost 5 bases and J lost 11, with 15 bases in between. CDR1 is PRHDT, CDR2 FYEKMQ, per germline (reference sequence). The CDR3 is 12 amino acids. The DNA of the CDR3 is TGTGCCAGCAGCCCAAAATTCGGGTGGGCTTTCTTT. Amino acids: CASSPKFGWAFF.

This clonotype was counted between two and nine times. This CDR3 reads CASSLGQQYNEQFF. As DNA, the CDR3 is TGTGCCAGCAGTTTGGGCCAGCAATACAATGAGCAGTTCTTC. The V gene is TRBV12-3 or TRBV12-4, the J gene TRBJ2-1; no reliable D call. CDR3 size: 14 residues. Between the trimmed V and J ends, which lost 3 bases and 4 bases, there was a span of 10 bases.

This clonotype has only a few counts. The CDR3 protein is CASSSGRTSYEQYF. The CDR3 DNA follows: TGTGCCAGCAGTTCCGGACGGACCTCCTACGAGCAGTACTTC. The chain couples TRBV27 to TRBJ2-7; no definite D call. The CDR3 totals 14 residues. Germline V gene data show CDR1 as MNHEY and CDR2 as SMNVEV (reference sequence). The ends were cut back, 4 bases at V and 0 bases at J, with 10 bases in the middle.

The rearrangement uses TRBV6-5 and TRBJ1-2; D ambiguous. The CDR3 extends over 17 amino acids. Germline V lookup: CDR1 MNHEY, CDR2 SVGAGI. Trimming left V 8 bases short and J 3 bases short, with 25 bases between. CDR3 in amino acids: CASRSAARPVKHYGYTF. CDR3 sequence (DNA): TGTGCCAGCCGTAGTGCTGCAAGGCCCGTAAAACACTATGGCTACACCTTC.

In this sample, this clonotype turned up a few times. This chain connects TRBV27 to TRBJ1-5; D unresolved. Trimming left V 0 bases short and J 1 base short, with 4 bases between. The CDR3 covers 14 residues. The germline CDR1 and CDR2 sequences are MNHEY and SMNVEV (reference sequence). The CDR3 DNA reads as TGTGCCAGCAGTTTATCGACGAGCAATCAGCCCCAGCATTTT. Its protein is CASSLSTSNQPQHF.

This chain joins TRBV27 and TRBJ1-2, with unresolved D. Germline values: CDR1 MNHEY, CDR2 SMNVEV (reference sequence). Between the trimmed V and J ends, which lost 8 bases and 3 bases, there was a span of 7 bases. The CDR3 spans 11 residues. CDR3 region: CASYGYYGYTF. CDR3 bases: TGTGCCAGCTATGGGTACTATGGCTACACCTTC.

This clonotype was seen only a few times. The rearrangement uses TRBV7-9 and TRBJ2-3; 12 bases match TRBD2. Looked up from germline, CDR1 is SEHNR and CDR2 is FQNEAQ (reference sequence). Germline trimming cut 5 bases from V and 4 bases from J; bases unmatched to any gene: 19. CDR3 length: 20 residues. Here the CDR3 DNA reads TGTGCCAGCAGCGGACGAATTCCTAGCGGGGGGGCCGGTGCAGCAGATACGCAGTATTTT. It codes for CASSGRIPSGGAGAADTQYF.

The chain combines TRBV6-6 with TRBJ2-2, with 9 bases identical to TRBD1. After removal of 2 bases from V and 6 bases from J, the junction contained 13 bases not matched to a gene. This CDR3 has 18 residues. CDR1 is MNHNY, CDR2 SVGAGI, per germline (reference sequence). Written as DNA, the CDR3 is TGTGCCAGCAGTTACGCCTTCGCCGGGACAGGGCTAGCCGGGGAGCTGTTTTTT. It translates to CASSYAFAGTGLAGELFF.

This sequence joins TRBV7-2 and TRBJ2-7, with 10 nucleotides matching TRBD1. This CDR3 spans 14 amino acids. Germline V gives CDR1 SGHTA, CDR2 FQGNSA. After removal of 4 bases from V and 6 bases from J, the junction contained 6 bases not matched to a gene. CDR3 in amino acids: CASSWGQGSAEQYF. The DNA for the CDR3 is TGTGCCAGCAGCTGGGGACAGGGGTCCGCCGAGCAGTACTTC.

This chain joins TRBV6-2 or TRBV6-3 and TRBJ1-5; D ambiguous. CDR1 and CDR2 from the germline V gene are MNHEY and SVGEGT. Trimming took 0 bases from V and 1 from J, leaving 10 bases between them. The CDR3 has 16 amino acids. CDR3 sequence reads: CASSYSEGSSNQPQHF. CDR3 coding DNA: TGTGCCAGCAGTTACTCGGAAGGGAGCAGCAATCAGCCCCAGCATTTT.

In its sample, this clonotype was seen a few times. V is TRBV9 and J is TRBJ2-1, with D unclear. CDR3 length: 13 residues. Trimming took off 5 bases at V and 6 bases at J, with 12 bases between the two ends. From germline, CDR1 is SGDLS and CDR2 YYNGEE. This CDR3 reads CASRSGRGNEQFF. Written as DNA, the CDR3 is TGTGCCAGCAGGTCCGGGCGTGGCAATGAGCAGTTCTTC.

This clonotype was detected a few times. The CDR3 DNA sequence: TGTGCCAGCAGTCCACCCTGGGTCCGCACAGATACGCAGTATTTT. It codes for CASSPPWVRTDTQYF. The J gene is TRBJ2-3, the V gene TRBV6-2 or TRBV6-3; D is unresolved. This CDR3 spans 15 amino acids. In germline, CDR1 is MNHEY, CDR2 SVGEGT. The V and J ends lost 5 bases and 1 base respectively, with 13 bases between them.

This clonotype showed up just a few times. This chain joins TRBV12-3 or TRBV12-4 and TRBJ1-3; no clear D. V lost 3 bases to trimming and J lost 0 bases, with 15 bases between them. This CDR3 contains 17 residues. The CDR3 here is CASSFGRFPYSGNTIYF. DNA of the CDR3: TGTGCCAGCAGTTTCGGTCGATTCCCCTACTCTGGAAACACCATATATTTT.

This chain uses TRBV6-2 or TRBV6-3 with TRBJ2-1; 12 bases align to TRBD2. The CDR3 loop spans 17 amino acids. The junction had 11 bases not matched to a gene; V was cut back by 4 bases and J by 7 bases. Germline V gives CDR1 MNHEY, CDR2 SVGEGT. The CDR3 reads CASSSLAGGWGRNEQFF. DNA for the CDR3: TGTGCCAGCAGTTCACTAGCGGGGGGTTGGGGAAGGAATGAGCAGTTCTTC.

There are a few counts of this clonotype. This chain uses TRBV7-8 with TRBJ1-5; 7 bases align to TRBD1. V dropped 5 bases and J dropped 4; count of bases not matched to a gene: 8. CDR3 length: 15 residues. Per the germline V gene, CDR1 is SGHVS and CDR2 is FQNEAQ. The chain's CDR3 is CASSPTGTVNQPQHF. The CDR3 DNA sequence: TGTGCCAGCAGCCCCACCGGGACAGTTAATCAGCCCCAGCATTTT.

A few counts support this clonotype. This chain links TRBV5-4 with TRBJ2-1; 10 nucleotides line up with TRBD1. Per the germline V gene, CDR1 is SGHNT and CDR2 is YYREEE (reference sequence). The V gene end was trimmed by 4 bases and the J gene end by 6 bases; junction bases not matched to a gene: 7. The CDR3 covers 15 residues. CDR3 protein: CASSPGDRGLNEQFF. CDR3 DNA sequence: TGTGCCAGCAGCCCAGGGGACAGGGGACTCAATGAGCAGTTCTTC.

This clonotype was seen a few times. V and J are TRBV12-3 or TRBV12-4 and TRBJ1-2, with no clear D. The CDR3 covers 14 residues. V gave up 3 bases and J gave up 4 bases, with 12 bases separating them. The CDR3 sequence is CASSFGQSVYGYTF. In nucleotides, the CDR3 is TGTGCCAGCAGTTTCGGGCAGAGTGTCTATGGCTACACCTTC.

CDR3 nucleotide sequence: TGTGCCAGCAGCCCAGCGACAGGGTACAATCAGCCCCAGCATTTT. Its translation is CASSPATGYNQPQHF. This chain joins TRBV7-6 and TRBJ1-5; 7 nucleotides line up with TRBD1. Trimming took 5 bases from V and 3 from J; bases not matched to a gene: 7. Germline V gene lookup returns CDR1 SGHVS and CDR2 FNYEAQ. There are 15 residues in the CDR3. Supplemented by reference TRBV7-6 and TRBJ1-5, the full variable domain reads GAGVSQSPRYKVTKRGQDVALRCDPISGHVSLYWYRQALGQGPEFLTYFNYEAQQDKSGLPNDRFSAERPEGSISTLTIQRTEQRDSAMYRCASSPATGYNQPQHFGDGTRLSIL.

The V gene is TRBV6-2 or TRBV6-3, the J gene TRBJ1-4; possible D gene TRBD1, 5 bases. The V end was cut by 6 bases, the J end by 7 bases, with 21 bases between. Germline V gene sequence: CDR1 MNHEY, CDR2 SVGEGT. CDR3 length: 16 amino acids. This CDR3 is CASSYTGQEESEKLFF. CDR3 nucleotide sequence: TGTGCCAGCAGCTACACGGGGCAGGAGGAGAGTGAAAAACTGTTTTTT.

This chain links TRBV7-6 with TRBJ2-3; D might be TRBD1 or TRBD2, each matching 5 bases. Germline lookup yields CDR1 SGHVS and CDR2 FNYEAQ. Trimming stripped 3 bases from V and 1 base from J, with 23 bases between. The CDR3 is made up of 19 amino acids. In nucleotides, the CDR3 is TGTGCCAGCAGCTTGGCGGCCAGGGCGAGGGGAAGCCGCACAGATACGCAGTATTTT. Its protein product is CASSLAARARGSRTDTQYF. Full variable domain (outside the CDR3, taken from reference TRBV7-6 and TRBJ2-3): GAGVSQSPRYKVTKRGQDVALRCDPISGHVSLYWYRQALGQGPEFLTYFNYEAQQDKSGLPNDRFSAERPEGSISTLTIQRTEQRDSAMYRCASSLAARARGSRTDTQYFGPGTRLTVL.

The V and J genes are TRBV6-5 and TRBJ2-7; 7 positions agree with TRBD2. Germline V gene lookup returns CDR1 MNHEY and CDR2 SVGAGI. With V trimmed by 4 bases and J by 2 bases, 5 bases remained unmatched. The CDR3 extends over 14 amino acids. The CDR3 loop reads CASSLGGLPYEQYF. The CDR3 DNA is TGTGCCAGCAGTTTGGGAGGGTTACCCTACGAGCAGTACTTC.